Below, 16 T cell receptor beta chains from the same sample are listed, as sequenced in a study of T-cell memory formation after mild COVID-19. MiXCR, run by TCRdb on the 5' RACE reads, gives a single entry per CDR3 protein. Of more than 110,000 distinct CDR3 sequences listed, roughly 13% are singletons. The specimen sequenced was PBMCs or a T cell subset sorted from them (not recorded which). These TCRs come from an adult woman who had mild COVID-19 (a few samples of this study predate the infection). Cell type and time point are not known.

J is TRBJ1-3 and V is TRBV30; possible D gene TRBD1, 5 bases. Germline CDR1 and CDR2: GTSNPN and SVGIG (reference sequence). The CDR3 extends over 15 amino acids. V lost 1 base and J 0 bases, leaving 10 bases between the germline ends. The CDR3 coding sequence is TGTGCCTGGAGTGGGGACGGTCTCTCTGGAAACACCATATATTTT. This gives the protein CAWSGDGLSGNTIYF.

This clonotype has a handful of counts. This sequence joins TRBV15 and TRBJ1-1; 8 nucleotides match TRBD1. Looked up from germline, CDR1 is LNHNV and CDR2 is YYDKDF (reference sequence). Trimming at V came to 0 bases and at J to 3 bases, leaving 6 bases not matched to a gene. The CDR3 runs 16 residues. DNA of the CDR3: TGTGCCACCAGCAGAGAAGGTCCAGGGGGCTACACTGAAGCTTTCTTT. Translated: CATSREGPGGYTEAFF.

This clonotype has just a few counts. The CDR3 DNA sequence: TGTGCCAGCAGTTTAGACGCGCGGTACAATGAGCAGTTCTTC. It yields the protein CASSLDARYNEQFF. The V and J genes are TRBV12-3 or TRBV12-4 and TRBJ2-1, with no clear D. V gave up 1 base and J gave up 4 bases, with 8 bases separating them. The CDR3 covers 14 residues.

This clonotype turned up a few times. This chain joins TRBV5-6 and TRBJ2-1, with unresolved D. Per germline, CDR1 SGHDT and CDR2 YYEEEE. V shed 3 bases and J shed 1 base, with 11 bases lying between them. This CDR3 spans 15 amino acids. The CDR3, as DNA: TGTGCCAGCAGCTACGACACCTTTTCCTACAATGAGCAGTTCTTC. It encodes CASSYDTFSYNEQFF.

In this sample, this clonotype turned up a few times. This chain joins TRBV7-9 and TRBJ1-1; unclear D gene. V was clipped by 5 bases and J by 6 bases, with 10 bases between them. CDR1 SEHNR and CDR2 FQNEAQ come from the germline V gene (reference sequence). CDR3 length: 12 residues. CDR3 amino acids: CASSPSRAEAFF. The CDR3 region has the DNA TGTGCCAGCAGCCCAAGCCGAGCTGAAGCTTTCTTT.

This clonotype has only a few counts. The gene calls are TRBV3-1 and TRBJ1-4; 8 bases line up with TRBD1. The V gene's germline CDR1 is LGHDT and CDR2 YNNKEL (reference sequence). The CDR3 sequence is 15 residues long. V was pared by 3 bases and J by 10 bases, with 10 bases of the junction left unmatched. The CDR3 region is CASSQVRTGLRKLFF. CDR3 DNA: TGTGCCAGCAGCCAGGTCCGGACAGGGTTGAGAAAACTGTTTTTT.

This clonotype was observed a handful of times. This sequence joins TRBV5-1 and TRBJ2-2; D unclear. This CDR3 region has 15 residues. Trimming removed 1 base from V and 3 bases from J, with 10 bases in between. Germline V gene sequence: CDR1 SGHRS, CDR2 YFSETQ. The CDR3 DNA reads as TGCGCCAGCAGCTTGTACGAAGGCGACACCGGGGAGCTGTTTTTT. Protein sequence: CASSLYEGDTGELFF.

This clonotype was seen at least ten times. J is TRBJ2-1 and V is TRBV7-8, with TRBD2 matching 12 bases. CDR3 length: 15 residues. Unmatched junction bases numbered 0, after V lost 2 bases and J lost 4 bases. Germline assignment: CDR1 SGHVS and CDR2 FQNEAQ. The CDR3 is CASSLLAGGYNEQFF. The CDR3 DNA follows: TGTGCCAGCAGCTTACTAGCGGGAGGGTACAATGAGCAGTTCTTC.

The sample holds a few counts of this clonotype. The chain has TRBV7-9 and TRBJ2-6; D gene ambiguous. The germline gives CDR1 SEHNR, CDR2 FQNEAQ (reference sequence). Trimming removed 1 base from V and 9 bases from J, with 10 bases in between. The CDR3 extends over 14 amino acids. In nucleotides, the CDR3 is TGTGCCAGCAGCTTAGGGTTCGCCGTCAACGTCCTGACTTTC. Translation: CASSLGFAVNVLTF.

This clonotype turned up a few times. The rearrangement uses TRBV27 and TRBJ2-2, with a tentative D call TRBD1 (5 bases). Germline values: CDR1 MNHEY, CDR2 SMNVEV (reference sequence). The CDR3 is made up of 14 amino acids. V shed 0 bases and J shed 3 bases, with 5 bases lying between them. The CDR3 region has the DNA TGTGCCAGCAGTTTATCAGGGGACACCGGGGAGCTGTTTTTT. Its protein is CASSLSGDTGELFF.

The chain is built from TRBV7-9 and TRBJ2-5; no clear D gene. This CDR3 contains 12 residues. The germline V gene encodes CDR1 SEHNR and CDR2 FQNEAQ (reference sequence). Trimming left V 4 bases short and J 5 bases short, with 8 bases between. The DNA of the CDR3 is TGTGCCAGCAGCTCGTTTCGGGAGACCCAGTACTTC. Its protein is CASSSFRETQYF.

This clonotype came up a few times. The chain links TRBV11-3 to TRBJ2-5; D uncertain. V was shortened by 1 base and J by 5 bases, with 14 bases between the two germline ends. The CDR3 is 15 amino acids. CDR1 is SGHNT, CDR2 YENEEA, per germline. Here the CDR3 DNA reads TGTGCCAGCAGCTTAGTCGTTAGTTTGTTGGAGACCCAGTACTTC. It translates to CASSLVVSLLETQYF.

This clonotype has just a few counts. The chain uses TRBV20-1 and TRBJ1-2, with D possibly TRBD1 on 6 matching bases. The V gene's germline CDR1 is DFQATT and CDR2 SNEGSKA (reference sequence). The CDR3 is 14 amino acids. Trimming took off 0 bases at V and 7 bases at J, with 15 bases between the two ends. CDR3 bases: TGCAGTGCTAGAGACCCCTCGGGGGCGGTTGGCTACACCTTC. Translated: CSARDPSGAVGYTF.

The J gene is TRBJ2-5, the V gene TRBV5-6, with D perhaps matching TRBD2 (5 bases). The V gene's germline CDR1 is SGHDT and CDR2 YYEEEE. Trimming removed 3 bases at V and 3 bases at J, with 15 bases between. CDR3 length: 15 residues. This CDR3 reads CASSSSTSGEETQYF. The CDR3 DNA is TGTGCCAGCAGCTCCTCTACGAGCGGAGAAGAGACCCAGTACTTC.

This clonotype was seen repeatedly, ten times or more. The rearrangement links TRBV29-1 to TRBJ1-2; no clear D gene. The CDR3 is 16 residues long. Deletions cut 4 bases from V and 6 bases from J, with 24 bases between. CDR1 and CDR2 (germline): SQVTM, ANQGSEA. The CDR3, as DNA: TGCAGCGTTGGAGCTTCAGGACGATCCGCTCCGCATGGCTACACCTTC. This encodes CSVGASGRSAPHGYTF.

This clonotype appeared a few times. V gene TRBV19 combines with J gene TRBJ1-5, with D tentatively TRBD1 (5 bases). The CDR3 consists of 15 residues. The germline CDR1 and CDR2 sequences are LNHDA and SQIVND (reference sequence). With 6 bases removed from V and 3 bases from J, the gap between germline ends came to 15 bases. CDR3 sequence: CASRGEGRNNQPQHF. Here the CDR3 DNA reads TGTGCCAGTAGGGGGGAGGGACGCAACAATCAGCCCCAGCATTTT.